This T cell receptor (beta chain) appears in the sequencing data of a study of cytomegalovirus exposure and HLA in healthy donors. Whole-study context: Among the 398 genotyped donors, 70% to 90% were placed in the Caucasian-associated ancestry cluster. Study-wide findings and caveats: Some V segments, TRBV6-2 and TRBV6-3 among them, were indistinguishable and were therefore excluded. In vitro work confirmed that a few CMV-associated chains recognize CMV antigens.

V was clipped by 5 bases and J by 2 bases; unmatched bases: 7. The germline V gene has CDR1 SGHNT and CDR2 YENEEA. The CDR3 is made up of 15 amino acids. The PCR contained 60 Vbeta and 13 Jbeta primers. In the source study's methods: Unique TCR beta chains totaled some 80 million in a later count, with 8.5 million to 12 million of them shared. This table comes from immunoSEQ multiplex PCR, and its TCRdb copy is limited to in-frame clones, with some not included. The DNA was the basis for D and trimming; V, J and clone size are from that table. The profile shows around 130,000 clones, 8.5% to 9% of them singletons. Worth noting for this clone: Antigen specificity is unknown.

Sequencing was performed on PBMCs. V usage is TRBV11-3 and J usage is TRBJ2-7, with 9 bases that match TRBD1. The source is a woman aged 40 to 50 in good health and CMV-seropositive. Here the CDR3 DNA reads TGTGCCAGCAGCCCAAGACAGGGGGATCCCTACGAGCAGTACTTC. The encoded protein is CASSPRQGDPYEQYF.